These T cell receptor beta chains were read from a single sample in a study of cytomegalovirus exposure and HLA in healthy donors. TCRdb keeps only in-frame clones here, not all; method: immunoSEQ multiplex PCR. The table counts 150,000 to 200,000 clones; around 6% lies in the top ten. The source material was PBMCs. Receptors were obtained from a man aged 25 to 40 in good health and CMV-seronegative. The CDR3 runs from the conserved cysteine through the conserved F or W. The D gene is left open where the match is weak.

D gene	J gene	V gene	CDR3 DNA	CDR3 protein
.	TRBJ2-6	TRBV5-1	TGCGCCAGCAGCAGGGAGGATGGGGCCAACGTCCTGACTTTC	CASSREDGANVLTF
TRBD1	TRBJ2-3	TRBV5-1	TGCGCCAGCAGCTTGTTTCTGGACAGGGCGCCAGATACGCAGTATTTT	CASSLFLDRAPDTQYF
.	TRBJ1-1	TRBV2	TGTGCCAGCACAATACAGGGCGAGGGTACTGAAGCTTTCTTT	CASTIQGEGTEAFF
TRBD1	TRBJ2-2	TRBV5-1	TGCGCCAGCAGCTTGGCTCCGGGACAGGGTTCGCGCGGGGAGCTGTTTTTT	CASSLAPGQGSRGELFF
.	TRBJ2-7	TRBV5-1	TGCGCCAGCAGCTTGGCCAGCGGGACAAGCGAGCAGTACTTC	CASSLASGTSEQYF
TRBD2	TRBJ2-1	TRBV5-1	TGCGCCAGCAGCTTGGTCGGCGGGGGGGCCAATGAGCAGTTCTTC	CASSLVGGGANEQFF
.	TRBJ2-7	TRBV7-9	TGTGCCAGCAGCTATCCAAGCGCCTACGAGCAGTACTTC	CASSYPSAYEQYF
TRBD1	TRBJ1-1	TRBV19	TGTGCCAGTAGTATAGGCGGGACAGGGTCGAACACTGAAGCTTTCTTT	CASSIGGTGSNTEAFF
.	TRBJ1-2	TRBV7-9	TGTGCCAGCAGCCCGACGGGGTTCCTCAAACTCGATGGCTACACCTTC	CASSPTGFLKLDGYTF
.	TRBJ2-5	TRBV5-5	TGTGCCAGCAGCTTGCTGTACCAAGAGACCCAGTACTTC	CASSLLYQETQYF
.	TRBJ1-1	TRBV29-1	TGCAGCGTTGTGGGGGTTAGGGTGGGGGGGACTGAAGCTTTCTTT	CSVVGVRVGGTEAFF
TRBD2	TRBJ2-3	TRBV7-2	TGTGCCAGCAGCTTAGTGGGCGGGGGGGGAACGGTCTCAGATACGCAGTATTTT	CASSLVGGGGTVSDTQYF
.	TRBJ2-5	TRBV28	TGTGCCAGCACGGAAAGACAGGCCGAAGAGACCCAGTACTTC	CASTERQAEETQYF
.	TRBJ1-1	TRBV7-2	TGTGCCAGCAGCTTAAGTTACAGGCCAGGGAACACTGAAGCTTTCTTT	CASSLSYRPGNTEAFF
TRBD2	TRBJ2-2	TRBV28	TGTGCCAGCAGTGCGGGACTAGCGAACACCGGGGAGCTGTTTTTT	CASSAGLANTGELFF
.	TRBJ2-3	TRBV25-1	TGTGCCAGCAGTACAGGGCCCCCCCTTACGCAGTATTTT	CASSTGPPLTQYF
TRBD1	TRBJ2-3	TRBV4-1	TGCGCCAGCAGCCCCGGACAGGGGGTCACAGATACGCAGTATTTT	CASSPGQGVTDTQYF
.	TRBJ1-1	TRBV5-6	TGTGCCAGCAGCTGGTACAGCCCGAACACTGAAGCTTTCTTT	CASSWYSPNTEAFF
.	TRBJ1-4	TRBV30	TGTGCCTTTTTTCTCCCACCCAGTAATGAAAAACTGTTTTTT	CAFFLPPSNEKLFF
TRBD2	TRBJ2-5	TRBV19	TGTGCCAGTAGTCCGGCACTAGCGGGAGGAGAGACCCAGTACTTC	CASSPALAGGETQYF
.	TRBJ1-5	TRBV18	TGTGCCAGCTCACCGTCGGACAGAGCGATCCAGCCCCAGCATTTT	CASSPSDRAIQPQHF
.	TRBJ1-4	TRBV14	TGTGCCAGCAGCCAAGCGGTGAGGCTTAATGAAAAACTGTTTTTT	CASSQAVRLNEKLFF
TRBD2	TRBJ2-3	TRBV13	TGTGCCAGCAGCCCCCGGACTAGCGGGGGAGGAGATACGCAGTATTTT	CASSPRTSGGGDTQYF
.	TRBJ1-3	TRBV7-9	TGTGCCAGCAGCTTAGCGGGCGTCGCACTCTCTGGAAACACCATATATTTT	CASSLAGVALSGNTIYF
TRBD2	TRBJ2-2	TRBV6-1	TGTGCCAGCACTGGACTAGCGGGACAGGTCGGGGAGCTGTTTTTT	CASTGLAGQVGELFF
.	TRBJ1-6	TRBV30	TGTGCCTGGAGTGTACAGGGAGATTCACCCCTCCACTTT	CAWSVQGDSPLHF
.	TRBJ2-3	TRBV30	TGTGCCTGGAGTGTACTTTCCCTCACAGATACGCAGTATTTT	CAWSVLSLTDTQYF
.	TRBJ2-2	TRBV11-2	TGTGCCAGCAGCCTAAACCAAGGACTCTCCGGGGAGCTGTTTTTT	CASSLNQGLSGELFF
TRBD1	TRBJ1-2	TRBV9	TGTGCCAGCAGCGTCACCGACAGGGTCCACTATGGCTACACCTTC	CASSVTDRVHYGYTF
.	TRBJ1-5	TRBV2	TGTGCCACCAAGAGGGCCAACAATCAGCCCCAGCATTTT	CATKRANNQPQHF
.	TRBJ2-5	TRBV14	TGTGCCAGCAGCCAAGCCGGGAGTTATGAGACCCAGTACTTC	CASSQAGSYETQYF
TRBD1	TRBJ1-5	TRBV7-8	TGTGCCAGCAGTTTCGGACAGGGCGTAGGTCAGCCCCAGCATTTT	CASSFGQGVGQPQHF
TRBD1	TRBJ1-1	TRBV10-1	TGCGCCAGCAAGGGACAGGGGAACACTGAAGCTTTCTTT	CASKGQGNTEAFF
.	TRBJ1-2	TRBV4-3	TGCGCCAGCAGCCAAGATGCTTTCCGGGGTGGCTATGGCTACACCTTC	CASSQDAFRGGYGYTF
.	TRBJ2-1	TRBV5-1	TGCGCCAGCAGCTTGGTAGCTGTCGGGGGAAATGAGCAGTTCTTC	CASSLVAVGGNEQFF
TRBD1	TRBJ2-7	TRBV28	TGTGCCAGCAGTTCAGCTAGTATACAGGGGAACGAGCAGTACTTC	CASSSASIQGNEQYF
.	TRBJ2-5	TRBV19	TGTGCCAGTAGTATAGCTAGGAGAGAGACCCAGTACTTC	CASSIARRETQYF
.	TRBJ1-2	TRBV4-3	TGCGCCAGCAGCTTCGAGGGAGGTTTCTGCACCTTC	CASSFEGGFCTF
TRBD1	TRBJ1-2	TRBV5-1	TGCGCCAGCAGCAAGGACAGGGAGAAAAACTATGGCTACACCTTC	CASSKDREKNYGYTF
.	TRBJ1-1	TRBV6-5	TGTGCCAGCAGTCGAGACAGGAACACTGAAGCTTTCTTT	CASSRDRNTEAFF
TRBD2	TRBJ2-7	TRBV4-2	TGTGCCAGCAGCCCTAGCGGGAGGGTGGACGAGCAGTACTTC	CASSPSGRVDEQYF
TRBD1	TRBJ1-1	TRBV27	TGTGCCAGCAGTTTCGTGCAGGGGGTCACTGAAGCTTTCTTT	CASSFVQGVTEAFF
TRBD1	TRBJ1-1	TRBV27	TGTGCCAGCAGTTTCGGGACAGAAATGAACACTGAAGCTTTCTTT	CASSFGTEMNTEAFF
.	TRBJ1-4	TRBV7-2	TGTGCCAGCAGCCCGCGGACTGGTGGAAGTGAAAAACTGTTTTTT	CASSPRTGGSEKLFF
.	TRBJ2-1	TRBV4-3	TGCGCCAGCAGCCAAATGGAGCCCTCCTACAATGAGCAGTTCTTC	CASSQMEPSYNEQFF
TRBD1	TRBJ2-6	TRBV29-1	TGCAGCGTTGAAGCCGCAGGGGGCTCTAGCTCTGGGGCCAACGTCCTGACTTTC	CSVEAAGGSSSGANVLTF
.	TRBJ2-4	TRBV27	TGTGCCAGCACCTCCATTGCGGGTCCGGCCAAAAACATTCAGTACTTC	CASTSIAGPAKNIQYF
TRBD1	TRBJ2-1	TRBV9	TGTGCCAGCAGCGTTACAGGGGTAAGGGACAATGAGCAGTTCTTC	CASSVTGVRDNEQFF
.	TRBJ2-1	TRBV14	TGTGCCAGCAGCCAAGTTGGCAGCGTAAATTACAATGAGCAGTTCTTC	CASSQVGSVNYNEQFF
TRBD2	TRBJ2-7	TRBV5-1	TGCGCCAGCAGCCTTACTAGCGGGAGGGCCCTCAGCTACGAGCAGTACTTC	CASSLTSGRALSYEQYF
TRBD1	TRBJ2-7	TRBV19	TGTGCCAGTAGTAAACAGGGGATCTCCTACGAGCAGTACTTC	CASSKQGISYEQYF
.	TRBJ2-1	TRBV15	TGTGCCACCAGCAGTGTGGTCAGCTCCTACAATGAGCAGTTCTTC	CATSSVVSSYNEQFF
.	TRBJ1-3	TRBV4-1	TGCGCCAGCAGCCTCCTACGGGGGAGACTTGGAAACACCATATATTTT	CASSLLRGRLGNTIYF
.	TRBJ1-5	TRBV7-9	TGTGCCAGCAGCCGGGAATCAGAGGACCAGCCCCAGCATTTT	CASSRESEDQPQHF
TRBD1	TRBJ1-2	TRBV5-1	TGCGCCAGCAGCCACGAGACAGGGGGCGGTTATGGCTACACCTTC	CASSHETGGGYGYTF